This entry lists 13 T cell receptor beta chains sequenced from one sample in a study of beta chain features in type 1 diabetes. Regarding the study as a whole: A moderate, significant TCRB CDR3 shortening appeared in type 1 diabetes across four CD4+ subsets.

For these TCRs, the target antigens are not known. Sequencing targeted expressed TCRB transcripts, as all isolated RNA had been reverse transcribed. Using immunoSEQ multiplex PCR, the repertoire was profiled, and TCRdb retains in-frame clones only, with some absent. The table records approximately 260,000 clones, approximately 24% of them present only once. Sequenced sample: naive CD4+ T cells from blood. These receptors originate from a woman aged 25 to 39 with type 1 diabetes.

J is TRBJ1-1 and V is TRBV30; 8 nucleotides agree with TRBD1. This CDR3 has 13 amino acids. The ends lost 1 base at V and 4 bases at J; junction bases unmatched: 2. From germline, CDR1 is GTSNPN and CDR2 SVGIG (reference sequence). In DNA form, the CDR3 reads TGTGCCTGGAGTGAACAGGGGGGCACTGAAGCTTTCTTT. Its protein product is CAWSEQGGTEAFF.

The chain joins TRBV7-3 to TRBJ2-7; tentatively, D is TRBD1 (5 bases). The CDR3 loop spans 15 amino acids. The germline V gene has CDR1 SGHTA and CDR2 FQGTGA. Trimming left V 5 bases short and J 2 bases short, with 16 bases between. The CDR3 DNA reads TGTGCCAGCAGCATAGACAGAGGAGTAGCCTACGAGCAGTACTTC. This gives the protein CASSIDRGVAYEQYF.

This clone turned up a few times. The V call is TRBV9, the J call TRBJ2-7; 13 bases agree with TRBD2. Trimming cost V 3 bases and J 0 bases; bases outside gene matches: 3. This CDR3 is 16 amino acids long. Looked up from germline, CDR1 is SGDLS and CDR2 is YYNGEE. The CDR3 protein is CASSAGTSGDSYEQYF. The CDR3 coding sequence is TGTGCCAGCAGCGCCGGGACTAGCGGGGACTCCTACGAGCAGTACTTC.

For the CDR3, the DNA is TGTGCCTGGGCCCAGGGGGCTTCCTACAATGAGCAGTTCTTC. It encodes CAWAQGASYNEQFF. The rearrangement links TRBV30 to TRBJ2-1, with 8 nucleotides matching TRBD1. The ends lost 5 bases at V and 1 base at J; junction bases unmatched: 4. Germline V gene sequence: CDR1 GTSNPN, CDR2 SVGIG (reference sequence). The CDR3 is made up of 14 amino acids.

The gene calls are TRBV2 and TRBJ2-7, with 12 bases matching TRBD2. Germline CDR1 reads SNHLY; CDR2 reads FYNNEI. J gave up 4 bases and V 8 bases, and 9 bases lay outside the gene matches. This CDR3 is 15 amino acids long. Here the CDR3 DNA reads TGTGCCAGCCGTCGACTAGCGGGAGTTGAGTACGAGCAGTACTTC. It codes for CASRRLAGVEYEQYF.

V is TRBV18 and J is TRBJ2-7, with 7 positions matching TRBD2. J gave up 7 bases and V 1 base, and 1 base lay outside the gene matches. This CDR3 is built from 12 residues. The germline CDR1 and CDR2 sequences are KGHSH and LQKENI. This chain's CDR3 is CASSPLGGEQYF. In DNA form, the CDR3 reads TGTGCCAGCTCACCACTCGGGGGGGAGCAGTACTTC. Together with reference TRBV18 and TRBJ2-7, the CDR3 gives the full variable domain: NAGVMQNPRHLVRRRGQEARLRCSPMKGHSHVYWYRQLPEEGLKFMVYLQKENIIDESGMPKERFSAEFPKEGPSILRIQQVVRGDSAAYFCASSPLGGEQYFGPGTRLTVT.

The chain combines TRBV27 with TRBJ1-2; D remains ambiguous. The CDR3 extends over 13 amino acids. V lost 0 bases to trimming and J lost 8 bases, with 10 bases between them. Per germline, CDR1 MNHEY and CDR2 SMNVEV (reference sequence). The CDR3 nucleotides are TGTGCCAGCAGTTTATCTCGATTGGAGGGCTACACCTTC. Translation: CASSLSRLEGYTF.

The V and J genes are TRBV9 and TRBJ2-2; 13 nucleotides align to TRBD2. J was trimmed by 3 bases and V by 3 bases; bases with no gene match: 2. The CDR3 sequence is 16 residues long. Per germline, CDR1 SGDLS and CDR2 YYNGEE. The CDR3: CASSEGTSGDTGELFF. CDR3 bases: TGTGCCAGCAGCGAGGGGACTAGCGGGGACACCGGGGAGCTGTTTTTT.

This chain joins TRBV4-3 and TRBJ1-2, with D unresolved. The CDR3 extends over 11 amino acids. V was pared by 1 base and J by 7 bases, with 4 bases between. Germline V CDR1 and CDR2: LGHNA, YSLEER. The CDR3 region is CASSQGGGYTF. In nucleotides, the CDR3 is TGCGCCAGCAGCCAAGGCGGTGGCTACACCTTC.

The rearrangement uses TRBV28 and TRBJ1-4; TRBD1 aligns across 10 bases. V dropped 6 bases and J dropped 14; count of bases not matched to a gene: 12. In germline, CDR1 is MDHEN, CDR2 SYDVKM. There are 14 residues in the CDR3. The CDR3 spells CASRWTGGNDELFF. DNA of the CDR3: TGTGCCAGCAGGTGGACAGGGGGTAATGACGAGCTGTTTTTT.

This clone has more than one count but fewer than ten. This chain connects TRBV7-6 to TRBJ2-5, with D uncertain. Germline V gene sequence: CDR1 SGHVS, CDR2 FNYEAQ. The CDR3 spans 13 residues. V was clipped by 1 base and J by 5 bases, with 8 bases between them. The CDR3 region is CASSLGVIETQYF. The DNA for the CDR3 is TGTGCCAGCAGCTTAGGCGTGATTGAGACCCAGTACTTC.

The genes are TRBV10-3 and TRBJ2-6; 8 nucleotides line up with TRBD1. Trimming took 9 bases from V and 3 from J; bases not matched to a gene: 10. The CDR3 totals 16 residues. The germline CDR1 and CDR2 sequences are ENHRY and SYGVKD. The CDR3 nucleotides read TGTGCCATTAAACTCCAGGGGGCGGTTGGGGCCAACGTCCTGACTTTC. Translated, it gives CAIKLQGAVGANVLTF.

The V gene is TRBV18, the J gene TRBJ2-7, with D tentatively TRBD1 (6 bases). This CDR3 has 16 amino acids. Germline V CDR1 and CDR2: KGHSH, LQKENI. With 1 base removed from V and 3 bases from J, the gap between germline ends came to 16 bases. The CDR3 region is CASSPQSGDAHYEQYF. CDR3 DNA: TGTGCCAGCTCACCACAGTCAGGGGATGCCCACTACGAGCAGTACTTC.